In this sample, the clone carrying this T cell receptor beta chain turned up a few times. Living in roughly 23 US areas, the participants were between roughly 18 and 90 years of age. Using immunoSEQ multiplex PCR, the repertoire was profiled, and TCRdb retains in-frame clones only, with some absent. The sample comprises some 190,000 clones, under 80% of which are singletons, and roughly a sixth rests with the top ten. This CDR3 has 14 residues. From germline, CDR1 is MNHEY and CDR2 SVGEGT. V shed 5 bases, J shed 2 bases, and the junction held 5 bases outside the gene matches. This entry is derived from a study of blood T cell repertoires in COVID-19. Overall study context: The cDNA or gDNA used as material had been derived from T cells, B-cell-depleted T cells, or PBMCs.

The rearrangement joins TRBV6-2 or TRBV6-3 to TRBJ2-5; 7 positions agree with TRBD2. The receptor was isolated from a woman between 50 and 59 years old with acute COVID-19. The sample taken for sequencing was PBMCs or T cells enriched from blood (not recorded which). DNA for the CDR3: TGTGCCAGCAGTAGAACGGGGGGACAAGAGACCCAGTACTTC. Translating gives CASSRTGGQETQYF.